A selection of T cell receptor beta chains follows, all from one sample in a study of early T cells in non-severe SARS-CoV-2 infection. TCRdb redid the calling of the 5' RACE reads with MiXCR, one entry per CDR3 protein. The table has roughly 25,000 distinct CDR3 sequences, roughly 4.1% seen once; the top ten hold about 4.6%. Sequenced material: whole blood. All receptors come from an adult who was a healthcare worker with PCR-confirmed SARS-CoV-2 infection or an uninfected control (not recorded which). Both conserved end residues are part of each CDR3. The D gene is left open where the match is weak. Rows may omit the clone size; those that give it use once, few, many or a size class.

V	size	D	J	DNA	CDR3
TRBV4-1	many	NA	TRBJ2-7	TGCGCCAGCAGCCAAGCGGTCGCCTACGAGCAGTACTTC	CASSQAVAYEQYF
TRBV7-9	many	NA	TRBJ1-5	TGTGCCAGCAGCCCACAGGGAGATCAGCCCCAGCATTTT	CASSPQGDQPQHF
TRBV6-2/TRBV6-3	many	NA	TRBJ2-1	TGTGCCAGCAGAAACCCAGGGGGGTCTCATTACAATGAGCAGTTCTTC	CASRNPGGSHYNEQFF
TRBV28	few	NA	TRBJ2-3	TGTGCCAGCAAGATTGACAGTAACACAGATACGCAGTATTTT	CASKIDSNTDTQYF
TRBV18	NA	NA	TRBJ2-1	TGTGCCAGCTCACCGGACCAATACAATGAGCAGTTCTTC	CASSPDQYNEQFF
TRBV13	many	NA	TRBJ1-1	TGTGCCAGCAGCTCGGACAGTGAAGCTTTCTTT	CASSSDSEAFF
TRBV20-1	many	TRBD1	TRBJ1-1	TGCAGTGCGATTCCGGGACAGGGGGTTGAAACTGAAGCTTTCTTT	CSAIPGQGVETEAFF
TRBV12-3/TRBV12-4	few	NA	TRBJ1-3	TGTGCCAGCAGGCCCTACATGAGCTCTGGAAACACCATATATTTT	CASRPYMSSGNTIYF
TRBV7-8	many	TRBD1	TRBJ1-4	TGTGCCAGCAGTGTCCGGGACAGGGGGGCTAATGAAAAACTGTTTTTT	CASSVRDRGANEKLFF
TRBV2	few	TRBD2	TRBJ2-2	TGTGCCAGCAGTGGGATAGCGGGAGCGGCCGGGGAGCTGTTTTTT	CASSGIAGAAGELFF
TRBV28	many	TRBD2	TRBJ2-7	TGTGCCAGCAGTCCCCCTGGACTAGCGGGGAACGAGCAGTACTTC	CASSPPGLAGNEQYF
TRBV20-1	NA	TRBD2	TRBJ2-5	TGCAGTGCTAGAGACCCCGGGACTAGCGGGACCGAGACCCAGTACTTC	CSARDPGTSGTETQYF
TRBV5-4	many	NA	TRBJ2-7	TGTGCCAGCAGCTTGGGGGACGGGGAGCAGTACTTC	CASSLGDGEQYF
TRBV30	many	NA	TRBJ2-2	TGTGCCTGGAGAGGGCTTAACACCGGGGAGCTGTTTTTT	CAWRGLNTGELFF
TRBV18	many	TRBD1	TRBJ2-7	TGTGCCAGCTCACTACAGGGGGTGCACGAGCAGTACTTC	CASSLQGVHEQYF
TRBV27	many	NA	TRBJ2-6	TGTGCCAGCAGAATTAACTCTGGGGCCAACGTCCTGACTTTC	CASRINSGANVLTF
TRBV7-9	few	TRBD2	TRBJ2-5	TGTGCCAGCAGCTCCCAAGCGGGAGGGCCCGGAGAGACCCAGTACTTC	CASSSQAGGPGETQYF
TRBV12-3/TRBV12-4	NA	NA	TRBJ2-7	TGTGCCAGCAGTCCCCCCCCCGGGAACTACGAGCAGTACTTC	CASSPPPGNYEQYF
TRBV18	many	TRBD2	TRBJ2-7	TGTGCCAGCTCACCGGGACTAGCATCCGAGCAGTACTTC	CASSPGLASEQYF
TRBV29-1	many	TRBD1	TRBJ2-1	TGCAGCGTGGACCGGGACAGGGGGATGAATGAGCAGTTCTTC	CSVDRDRGMNEQFF
TRBV23-1	medium-sized	NA	TRBJ2-3	TGCGCCGTAGATAAACCTAGCACAGATACGCAGTATTTT	CAVDKPSTDTQYF
TRBV27	NA	TRBD1	TRBJ2-7	TGTGCCAGCAATTCAGGGGGCGTCGAGCAGTACTTC	CASNSGGVEQYF
TRBV12-3/TRBV12-4	few	TRBD1	TRBJ1-5	TGTGCCAGCAGTTTAAGGGGGCGCGGGCGCAATCAGCCCCAGCATTTT	CASSLRGRGRNQPQHF
TRBV13	many	NA	TRBJ2-3	TGTGCCAGCAGCTTAGGCCGAACTAGCACAGATACGCAGTATTTT	CASSLGRTSTDTQYF
TRBV20-1	many	NA	TRBJ2-3	TGCAGTGCTAGGGGGACTGTCGGTGGCACAGATACGCAGTATTTT	CSARGTVGGTDTQYF
TRBV29-1	many	NA	TRBJ2-1	TGCAGCGTTGGCGACGGGAATGAGCAGTTCTTC	CSVGDGNEQFF
TRBV12-3/TRBV12-4	many	NA	TRBJ1-5	TGTGCCAGCAGCCTTGATTACCAGGCCCAGCATTTT	CASSLDYQAQHF
TRBV28	many	NA	TRBJ1-1	TGTGCCAGCACCGAGAGACTCGAAGACACTGAAGCTTTCTTT	CASTERLEDTEAFF
TRBV14	few	NA	TRBJ1-1	TGTGCCAGCAGCCAAGATGGGGGGGAAGCTTTCTTT	CASSQDGGEAFF
TRBV4-2	many	NA	TRBJ2-7	TGTGCCAGCAGCCAGGGCCACAACTCCTACGAGCAGTACTTC	CASSQGHNSYEQYF
TRBV7-9	many	NA	TRBJ2-7	TGTGCCAGCAGCAGCCCTAGGACAGCAGCCTACGAGCAGTACTTC	CASSSPRTAAYEQYF
TRBV18	many	TRBD1	TRBJ1-1	TGTGCCAGCTCGGACAGGCCTGAAGCTTTCTTT	CASSDRPEAFF
TRBV12-3/TRBV12-4	many	NA	TRBJ2-2	TGTGCCAGCAGCTCGTCCGGGACCCTTAACACCGGGGAGCTGTTTTTT	CASSSSGTLNTGELFF
TRBV5-1	many	NA	TRBJ1-4	TGCGCCAGCTCAGACCCGAGGTCCCTTAATGAAAAACTGTTTTTT	CASSDPRSLNEKLFF
TRBV5-1	many	TRBD1	TRBJ1-2	TGCGCCAGCAAGCAGGGGGGAGCTAACTATGGCTACACCTTC	CASKQGGANYGYTF
TRBV21-1	many	NA	TRBJ2-1	TGTGCCAGCAGCCTTCTATCGACTAGCGGGAGAGGTGAGCAGTTCTTC	CASSLLSTSGRGEQFF
TRBV3-1	many	NA	TRBJ1-5	TGTGCCAGCAGCCAGGGGGGGCAGGGCAATCAGCCCCAGCATTTT	CASSQGGQGNQPQHF
TRBV10-3	few	TRBD2	TRBJ2-1	TGTGCCACCCGAAGAGGACAGGGGGCCTCAGGGACTAGCGGGGCTTACAATGAGCAGTTCTTC	CATRRGQGASGTSGAYNEQFF
TRBV28	NA	TRBD1	TRBJ2-4	TGTGCCAGCAACGACGACAGGGGACAAAACATTCAGTACTTC	CASNDDRGQNIQYF
TRBV28	few	TRBD2	TRBJ2-3	TGTGCCAGCACCCAAGGGACTACTTCCACAGATACGCAGTATTTT	CASTQGTTSTDTQYF
TRBV21-1	few	NA	TRBJ2-7	TGTGCCAGCTGTTGTCACAAGCGGCCAGTTTCCTACGAGCAGTACTTC	CASCCHKRPVSYEQYF
TRBV19	many	NA	TRBJ2-7	TGTGCCAGTAGAGGAGACATTCGGTCTGGGGAGCAGTACTTC	CASRGDIRSGEQYF
TRBV28	many	TRBD1	TRBJ1-4	TGTGCCAGCAGCAAACCTGGGACAGGGGGAGAAAAACTGTTTTTT	CASSKPGTGGEKLFF
TRBV5-6	many	NA	TRBJ2-7	TGTGCCAGCAGCTTACAGAACCGCTACTACGAGCAGTACTTC	CASSLQNRYYEQYF